This T cell receptor (beta chain) emerged from a study of OX40 agonist ivuxolimab in advanced cancers. Findings and caveats of the study: No antigen was identified for the clonally expanded peripheral T cells. At doses 0.1 to 3.0 mg/kg, CD4+ and CD8+ clones expanded.

Samples of blood were obtained at baseline, on cycle 4 day 1, and on cycle 7 day 1. Assay used: immunoSEQ multiplex PCR; TCRdb lists only in-frame clones, some missing. The sample has some 60,000 clones; approximately 86% are singletons. There are 15 residues in the CDR3. Of note for this clone: Its antigen is not identified.

The V call is TRBV5-2, the J call TRBJ2-7; TRBD2 is the table's D call, not checked against the DNA. TRBV5-2 is marked as a pseudogene. This receptor was obtained from an adult with an advanced solid tumor such as melanoma, head and neck, liver or kidney cancer. Sample: CD4+ or CD8+ T cells sorted from blood, taken in a trial of the OX40 agonist ivuxolimab. The CDR3 loop reads CASSQDSGSSYEQYF. The CDR3 region has the DNA TGTGCCAGCAGCCAAGATAGCGGGAGCTCCTACGAGCAGTACTTC.